Listed below are T cell receptor beta chains from one sample, sequenced in a study of blood T cell repertoires in COVID-19. Profiling relied on immunoSEQ multiplex PCR, and the TCRdb table lists in-frame clones only, not all of them. This sample carries 150,000 or so clones, roughly 78% of them seen once, and the ten largest clones take roughly 1.5%. Sequenced input: peripheral blood. The receptors stem from a man of 80 years or more with acute or convalescent COVID-19. The CDR3 runs from the conserved cysteine through the conserved F or W. A D gene is named only where the DNA matches it firmly.

TRBJ2-7 TRBV7-2 TRBD1 CASSLWTGLINEQYF TGTGCCAGCAGCTTGTGGACAGGCTTAATCAACGAGCAGTACTTC
TRBJ2-1 TRBV29-1 TRBD2 CSVEAPGLAGGSSYNEQFF TGCAGCGTTGAAGCGCCGGGACTAGCGGGGGGAAGCTCCTACAATGAGCAGTTCTTC
TRBJ2-1 TRBV24-1 TRBD1 CASTGQYNEQFF TGTGCCTCGACGGGACAGTACAATGAGCAGTTCTTC
TRBJ1-5 TRBV30 - CAWSAPLGSGFNQPQHF TGTGCCTGGAGTGCCCCCCTAGGTTCCGGTTTTAATCAGCCCCAGCATTTT
TRBJ1-1 TRBV7-9 - CASSRPGRNTEAFF TGTGCCAGCAGCCGTCCTGGGAGGAACACTGAAGCTTTCTTT
TRBJ2-5 TRBV2 - CASSGGGTRETQYF TGTGCCAGCAGTGGAGGGGGTACGCGGGAGACCCAGTACTTC
TRBJ2-5 TRBV29-1 - CSGERLGGTQYF TGCAGCGGGGAAAGACTAGGCGGGACCCAGTACTTC
TRBJ1-5 TRBV29-1 - CSVEEPVGQPQHF TGCAGCGTTGAAGAACCGGTGGGCCAGCCCCAGCATTTT
TRBJ2-2 TRBV6-5 TRBD1 CASSYNRGPGELFF TGTGCCAGCAGTTATAACAGGGGGCCCGGGGAGCTGTTTTTT
TRBJ1-4 TRBV7-9 - CASSPGGTTNEKLFF TGTGCCAGCAGCCCCGGGGGAACAACTAATGAAAAACTGTTTTTT
TRBJ2-5 TRBV19 - CASSIEGTFREETQYF TGTGCCAGTAGTATAGAGGGGACATTTCGGGAAGAGACCCAGTACTTC
TRBJ1-2 TRBV12-3/TRBV12-4 - CASSYDNNYGYTF TGTGCCAGCAGCTATGACAACAACTATGGCTACACCTTC
TRBJ1-2 TRBV6-6 - CASRRREDHGYTF TGTGCCAGCAGACGCCGGGAGGACCATGGCTACACCTTC
TRBJ2-1 TRBV6-5 TRBD2 CASTRASGGTLEQFF TGTGCCAGCACGAGGGCTAGCGGGGGGACGCTTGAGCAGTTCTTC
TRBJ2-1 TRBV3-1/TRBV3-2 - CASSQFGSDEQFF TGTGCCAGCAGCCAGTTCGGGAGCGATGAGCAGTTCTTC
TRBJ1-2 TRBV29-1 - CSVYSGGSYSNYGYTF TGCAGCGTTTATTCGGGGGGGTCCTACTCTAACTATGGCTACACCTTC
TRBJ2-1 TRBV15 - CATSRGLNYNEQFF TGTGCCACCAGCAGAGGACTTAACTACAATGAGCAGTTCTTC